The 10 T cell receptor beta chains below come from one sample, sequenced in a study of blood T cell repertoires in COVID-19. Method: immunoSEQ multiplex PCR; TCRdb's copy keeps in-frame clones and lacks some. Among more than 95,000 clones listed, 80% to 90% were seen once. Material: peripheral blood. These receptors came from a man in his fifties or sixties with acute or convalescent COVID-19.

This chain links TRBV28 with TRBJ2-7; tentative D call: TRBD1 (5 bases). Germline-derived CDR1 and CDR2 are MDHEN and SYDVKM. The CDR3 runs to 12 residues. Trimming took off 6 bases at V and 2 bases at J, with 8 bases between the two ends. The CDR3 loop is CASSQGTYEQYF. The CDR3 coding sequence is TGTGCCAGCAGCCAGGGCACCTACGAGCAGTACTTC.

The V call is TRBV5-1, the J call TRBJ2-5; the D is unclear. Germline CDR1 reads SGHRS; CDR2 reads YFSETQ. This CDR3 has 14 amino acids. V lost 2 bases and J 3 bases, leaving 11 bases between the germline ends. The CDR3 nucleotides read TGCGCCAGCAGCTTAGTGGTGGCGGAAGAGACCCAGTACTTC. Its translation is CASSLVVAEETQYF.

CDR3 nucleotides: TGTGCCAGCTCACAAGGGGTTTTCCCAGAGACCCAGTACTTC. This gives the protein CASSQGVFPETQYF. The V and J genes are TRBV18 and TRBJ2-5, with a tentative D call TRBD1 (5 bases). The germline V gene has CDR1 KGHSH and CDR2 LQKENI. The CDR3 consists of 14 residues. V lost 4 bases to trimming and J lost 4 bases, with 13 bases between them.

The chain combines TRBV7-9 with TRBJ2-2; no clear D gene. Germline CDR1 is SEHNR and CDR2 is FQNEAQ (reference sequence). CDR3 length: 15 amino acids. Trimming shortened V by 2 bases and J by 1 base, and 8 bases separated the two germline ends. The CDR3 nucleotides are TGTGCCAGCAGCTTAAGTCGCAGGAACACCGGGGAGCTGTTTTTT. This gives the protein CASSLSRRNTGELFF.

V usage is TRBV6-6 and J usage is TRBJ1-6; D is unclear. Germline V gene sequence: CDR1 MNHNY, CDR2 SVGAGI (reference sequence). The V gene lost 6 bases and the J gene lost 3 bases, with 6 bases spanning the gap. CDR3 size: 13 residues. CDR3 in amino acids: CASRRVYNSPLHF. CDR3 coding DNA: TGTGCCAGCAGGAGGGTCTATAATTCACCCCTCCACTTT.

V gene TRBV6-5 combines with J gene TRBJ2-1, with TRBD2 matching 7 bases. Germline V gives CDR1 MNHEY, CDR2 SVGAGI. The CDR3 sequence is 15 residues long. V lost 2 bases, J lost 4 bases, and 5 bases stayed unmatched. The CDR3 is CASSYNRLAYNEQFF. As DNA, the CDR3 is TGTGCCAGCAGTTACAACCGACTAGCTTACAATGAGCAGTTCTTC.

The chain combines TRBV30 with TRBJ1-1; D possibly corresponds to TRBD1 (6 bases). The V and J ends lost 0 bases and 1 base respectively, with 9 bases between them. The CDR3 consists of 14 residues. Per germline, CDR1 GTSNPN and CDR2 SVGIG (reference sequence). The CDR3 sequence is CAWSVETGNTEAFF. CDR3 DNA: TGTGCCTGGAGTGTCGAGACAGGGAACACTGAAGCTTTCTTT.

V usage is TRBV5-1 and J usage is TRBJ2-2, with 7 bases aligning to TRBD2. The CDR3 spans 17 residues. Germline-derived CDR1 and CDR2 are SGHRS and YFSETQ. Unmatched junction bases numbered 14, after V lost 0 bases and J lost 9 bases. CDR3 sequence (DNA): TGCGCCAGCAGCTTGGAGCCTAGCGGACTCGAGGTCAGGGAGCTGTTTTTT. Translation gives CASSLEPSGLEVRELFF.

The chain links TRBV3-1 (or the pseudogene TRBV3-2) to TRBJ2-1; the match to TRBD2 covers 7 bases. The CDR3 runs 14 residues. Germline values: CDR1 LGHDT, CDR2 YNNKEL (reference sequence). Trimming took 4 bases from V and 9 from J; bases not matched to a gene: 9. The CDR3 sequence: CASSLRGAGSEQFF. The CDR3 nucleotides are TGTGCCAGCAGCCTAAGGGGAGCGGGGAGTGAGCAGTTCTTC.

The chain combines TRBV19 with TRBJ2-3; 7 bases line up with TRBD2. Per the germline V gene, CDR1 is LNHDA and CDR2 is SQIVND (reference sequence). V trimming: 6 bases; J trimming: 3 bases; junction bases outside the gene matches: 9. There are 15 residues in the CDR3. This chain's CDR3 is CASRRTSGLTDTQYF. For the CDR3, the DNA is TGTGCCAGTAGAAGGACTAGTGGTTTAACAGATACGCAGTATTTT.